These 4 T cell receptor beta chains were all obtained from the same sample, sequenced in a study of CD8 T cells in ankylosing spondylitis. TCRdb called the 5' RACE reads again in MiXCR, with one record for every CDR3 protein. The sample includes some 250,000 distinct CDR3 sequences, roughly 25% seen only once; the top ten take 0.5% to 0.75%. The sequencing sample was made of blood, either unsorted or a sorted T cell fraction (not recorded which). These TCRs come from a male donor with ankylosing spondylitis or in good health (not recorded which).

This clonotype was picked up many times. The chain's CDR3 is CASSRRARDTNYGYTF. As DNA, the CDR3 is TGTGCCAGCAGCCGGCGGGCCCGAGATACTAACTATGGCTACACCTTC. The chain carries TRBV12-3 or TRBV12-4 and TRBJ1-2; D gene ambiguous. There are 16 residues in the CDR3. The V and J ends lost 6 bases and 0 bases respectively, with 17 bases between them.

The chain uses TRBV6-1 and TRBJ2-3; 7 nucleotides align to TRBD2. CDR1 is MNHNS and CDR2 is SASEGT in the germline V gene. Unmatched junction bases numbered 7, after V lost 7 bases and J lost 3 bases. CDR3 size: 14 residues. CDR3 nucleotides: TGTGCCAGCACGAGGGACTACCTGACAGATACGCAGTATTTT. Its translation is CASTRDYLTDTQYF.

This clonotype was counted between two and nine times. This chain joins TRBV15 and TRBJ2-3; 11 bases agree with TRBD2. The CDR3 runs to 17 residues. Trimming cost V 1 base and J 5 bases; bases outside gene matches: 8. From germline, CDR1 is LNHNV and CDR2 YYDKDF (reference sequence). The CDR3 spells CATSRGSGGAQGDTQYF. For the CDR3, the DNA is TGTGCCACCAGCAGAGGTAGCGGGGGGGCACAAGGAGATACGCAGTATTTT.

This clonotype was seen at least ten times. The J gene is TRBJ1-2, the V gene TRBV20-1; 9 nucleotides line up with TRBD1. This CDR3 is 13 amino acids long. The trim removed 3 bases at V and 7 bases at J, leaving 6 bases unmatched. In germline, CDR1 is DFQATT, CDR2 SNEGSKA (reference sequence). Here the CDR3 DNA reads TGCAGTGCTAGTGGGGACAGGGAGGGTGGCTACACCTTC. Protein: CSASGDREGGYTF.